Listed below are T cell receptor beta chains from one sample, sequenced in a study of Ad26.COV2.S vaccination and SARS-CoV-2 variants. The repertoire was sequenced with immunoSEQ multiplex PCR; TCRdb's copy has only in-frame clones and lacks some. The data contain about 350,000 clones, roughly 81% of them singletons. Specimen: peripheral blood, collected in a trial of Ad26.COV2.S vaccine versus placebo. These receptor sequences come from a person between 18 and 60 years old who received the Ad26.COV2.S COVID-19 vaccine or a placebo. Each CDR3 is given with its conserved first and last residue. D genes are given only for firm matches. For some rows the clone size is stated as once, few or many, or as a class when expanded; others skip it.

v_gene: TRBV5-8
d_gene: -
j_gene: TRBJ1-4
abundance: -
CDR3aa: CASSLRAGFEKLFF

v_gene: TRBV14
d_gene: -
j_gene: TRBJ2-2
abundance: -
CDR3aa: CASSQFSPPNTGELFF

v_gene: TRBV5-5
d_gene: -
j_gene: TRBJ2-1
abundance: -
CDR3aa: CASSLREYNEQFF

v_gene: TRBV11-2
d_gene: -
j_gene: TRBJ2-3
abundance: -
CDR3aa: CASSLVGGAADTQYF

v_gene: TRBV29-1
d_gene: -
j_gene: TRBJ1-1
abundance: -
CDR3aa: CSVELTRGSTEAFF

v_gene: TRBV5-1
d_gene: -
j_gene: TRBJ1-1
abundance: -
CDR3aa: CASSLEVRNTEAFF

v_gene: TRBV6-5
d_gene: -
j_gene: TRBJ2-7
abundance: -
CDR3aa: CASSYSGETYEQYF

v_gene: TRBV6-6
d_gene: -
j_gene: TRBJ2-1
abundance: -
CDR3aa: CASSLGSSPFLSSFNNEQFF

v_gene: TRBV6-5
d_gene: -
j_gene: TRBJ2-7
abundance: -
CDR3aa: CASSYSMGATYEQYF

v_gene: TRBV2
d_gene: TRBD2
j_gene: TRBJ2-3
abundance: few
CDR3aa: CASSVRAGLAGSTDTQYF